This TCR beta chain was sequenced for a study of blood T cell repertoires in COVID-19. As for the study in general: COVID-19 samples from acute and convalescent phases originated in the United States, Italy and Spain. From T cells, B-cell-depleted T cells, or PBMCs came the material, which was cDNA or gDNA.

Original handling: Using reference gene primer amplification, nucleated cell counts were estimated. Sequencing used immunoSEQ multiplex PCR; TCRdb keeps in-frame clones, though not all of them. V and J calls and clone size are given by that table; D and trimming were obtained from the DNA. The sample lists about 140,000 clones, 75% to 90% seen once, with less than 5% in the top ten. Germline loops: CDR1 MDHEN, CDR2 SYDVKM. V was cut by 7 bases and J by 4 bases, with 19 bases left in between. The CDR3 length is 15 residues. The V call is TRBV28, the J call TRBJ1-1; no reliable D call. The sequencing input was peripheral blood. The receptor comes from an elderly woman with acute or convalescent COVID-19. CDR3 region: CASTPAVGGGTEAFF. CDR3 nucleotides: TGTGCCAGCACCCCGGCGGTCGGAGGAGGCACTGAAGCTTTCTTT.